The present entry profiles one T cell receptor beta chain with its context. Measured with immunoSEQ multiplex PCR; TCRdb has only the in-frame clones, and not every one. The data contain 30,000 or so clones, 82% of them singletons. This sample stems from a study of preoperative IRX-2 immunotherapy in early breast cancer. Sample treatment: preoperative locoregional IRX-2 cytokine immunotherapy. The V gene's germline CDR1 is SGHNT and CDR2 YENEEA. CDR3 length: 16 amino acids. V lost 2 bases and J 9 bases, leaving 22 bases between the germline ends. V usage is TRBV11-3 and J usage is TRBJ2-5; weak D call: TRBD2 (5 bases). Specimen collection occurred from a patient treated with IRX-2 immunotherapy. The clonotype comes from a human donor with breast cancer. The CDR3 DNA sequence: TGTGCCAGCAGCTTACTGGGGAGACTCCCGACTGAGGCCCAGTACTTC. Translating it yields CASSLLGRLPTEAQYF.